The T cell receptor beta chain described here comes from a study of PD-L1 blockade in urothelial cancer. As for the study in general: When blood samples were assessed, the median T cell count was approximately 140,000.

PCRs were each spiked with synthetic TCR analog templates. Some clones are missing from TCRdb's copy, which holds only in-frame ones; the method was immunoSEQ multiplex PCR. Of tens of thousands of clones listed, 82% are singletons. Noted time point: pretreatment peripheral blood. This CDR3 region has 14 residues. Germline V gene lookup returns CDR1 SGHRS and CDR2 YFSETQ. V was trimmed by 0 bases and J by 6 bases, leaving 12 bases between them. This receptor was obtained from a man aged 55 to 69 with urothelial cancer. Material: PBMCs, obtained around atezolizumab (anti-PD-L1) treatment. This chain uses TRBV5-1 with TRBJ1-1; perhaps TRBD1 as D (5 bases). CDR3 bases: TGCGCCAGCAGCTTGGGGGGGGGAGGAGCTGAAGCTTTCTTT. Protein sequence: CASSLGGGGAEAFF.